What follows describes a single T cell receptor (beta chain). Its specificity is unknown. The data originate from a study of shared clonotypes between healthy human individuals. Points from the study as a whole: Non-shared clonotypes had lower generation probabilities than those shared by all four donors.

V shed 0 bases and J shed 7 bases, with 10 bases lying between them. This CDR3 is built from 14 residues. Germline-derived CDR1 and CDR2 are LGHNA and YSLEER. The method was immunoSEQ multiplex PCR; TCRdb's version includes in-frame clones alone and lacks a portion of them. The table shows roughly 330,000 clones, with less than 85% occurring only once. The sequence came from a young man in good health. The sample consisted of memory CD4+ T cells sorted from blood. The subset denotes: CD45RA-negative fraction. V and J are TRBV4-3 and TRBJ1-5; no reliable D call. Here the CDR3 reads CASSQDNTGQPQHF. The CDR3 region has the DNA TGCGCCAGCAGCCAAGATAACACGGGGCAGCCCCAGCATTTT.